This T cell receptor beta chain was sequenced for a study of siplizumab effects on memory and regulatory T cells. Study conclusions and caveats: Many proliferating CD4+ or CD8+ clones remained unclassified. Roughly 75-96% of them could not be assigned either a naive or a memory phenotype.

The CDR3 loop spans 14 amino acids. V was cut by 4 bases and J by 2 bases, with 9 bases left in between. Germline CDR1 reads SGHRS; CDR2 reads YFSETQ. Sequencing used immunoSEQ multiplex PCR; TCRdb keeps in-frame clones, though not all of them. The data show some 97,000 clones, with approximately 94% seen just once and under 0.65% held by the top ten. A word on this clone: Its antigen is not known.

V and J are TRBV5-1 and TRBJ2-2; weak D call: TRBD2 (5 bases). This sequence originates from a human donor in good health. The specimen was Tregs sorted from blood. CDR3 amino acids: CASSGRENTGELFF. In DNA form, the CDR3 reads TGCGCCAGCAGCGGCCGGGAAAACACCGGGGAGCTGTTTTTT.